This T cell receptor (beta chain) derives from a study of early T cells in non-severe SARS-CoV-2 infection. Study background: The sequenced material was bulk RNA from unsorted whole blood, and its chains were unpaired.

This clonotype was picked up a small number of times. Unique molecular identifiers tagged individual cDNA molecules. TCRdb analysed the 5' RACE reads with MiXCR anew, one entry per CDR3 protein. Found here are about 83,000 distinct CDR3 sequences, around 9.3% of them singletons; the top ten hold 7% to 9%. Germline V gene data show CDR1 as SEHNR and CDR2 as FQNEAQ (reference sequence). This CDR3 spans 14 amino acids. V was shortened by 0 bases and J by 5 bases, with 10 bases between the two germline ends. The rearrangement links TRBV7-9 to TRBJ2-5; D remains unclear. The sequence was collected from an adult who was a healthcare worker with PCR-confirmed SARS-CoV-2 infection or an uninfected control (not recorded which). This sample comprised whole blood, obtained at baseline. The CDR3 DNA is TGTGCCAGCAGCTTAGCTTCACCCTGGGAGACCCAGTACTTC. It translates to CASSLASPWETQYF.